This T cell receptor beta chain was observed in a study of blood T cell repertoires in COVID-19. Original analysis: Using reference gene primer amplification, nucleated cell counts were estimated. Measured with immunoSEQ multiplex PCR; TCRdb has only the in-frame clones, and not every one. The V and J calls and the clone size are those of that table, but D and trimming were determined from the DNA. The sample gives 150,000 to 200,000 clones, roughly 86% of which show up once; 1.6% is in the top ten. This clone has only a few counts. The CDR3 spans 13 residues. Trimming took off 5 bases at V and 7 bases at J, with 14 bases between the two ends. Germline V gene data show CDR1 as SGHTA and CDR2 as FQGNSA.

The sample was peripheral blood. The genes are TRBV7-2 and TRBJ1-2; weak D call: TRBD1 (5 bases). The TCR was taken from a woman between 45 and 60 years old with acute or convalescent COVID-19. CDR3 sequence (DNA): TGTGCCAGCAGCCAGGGAGGGATTCTTGGCTACACCTTC. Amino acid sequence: CASSQGGILGYTF.